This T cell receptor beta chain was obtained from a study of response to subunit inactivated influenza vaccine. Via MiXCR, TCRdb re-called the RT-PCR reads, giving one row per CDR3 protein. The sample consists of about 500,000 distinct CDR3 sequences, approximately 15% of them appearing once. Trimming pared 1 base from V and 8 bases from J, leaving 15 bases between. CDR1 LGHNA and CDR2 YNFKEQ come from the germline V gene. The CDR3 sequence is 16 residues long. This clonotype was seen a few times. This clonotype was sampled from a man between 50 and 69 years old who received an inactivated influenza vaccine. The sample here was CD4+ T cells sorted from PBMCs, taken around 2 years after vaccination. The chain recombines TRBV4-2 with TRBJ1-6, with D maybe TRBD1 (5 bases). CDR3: CASSQGVRAADSPLHF. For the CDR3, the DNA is TGTGCCAGCAGCCAAGGCGTCAGGGCCGCGGATTCACCCCTCCACTTT.